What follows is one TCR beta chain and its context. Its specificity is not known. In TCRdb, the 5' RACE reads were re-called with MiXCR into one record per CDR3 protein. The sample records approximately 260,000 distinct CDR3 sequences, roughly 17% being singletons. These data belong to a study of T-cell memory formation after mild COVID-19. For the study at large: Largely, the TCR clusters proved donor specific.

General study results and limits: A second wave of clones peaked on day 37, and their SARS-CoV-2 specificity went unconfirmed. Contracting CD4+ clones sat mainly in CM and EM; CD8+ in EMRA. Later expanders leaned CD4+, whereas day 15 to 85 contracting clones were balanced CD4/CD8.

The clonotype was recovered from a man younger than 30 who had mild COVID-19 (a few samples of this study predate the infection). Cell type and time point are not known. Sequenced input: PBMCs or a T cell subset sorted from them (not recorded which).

CDR3 sequence reads: CSAPPGQGIDTEAFF. The CDR3 DNA reads TGCAGTGCTCCCCCGGGACAGGGAATAGACACTGAAGCTTTCTTT. The rearrangement uses TRBV20-1 and TRBJ1-1; 9 bases fit TRBD1. V was pared by 5 bases and J by 3 bases, with 10 bases of the junction left unmatched. The CDR3 spans 15 residues. Germline assignment: CDR1 DFQATT and CDR2 SNEGSKA (reference sequence).